This TCR beta chain was obtained from a study of T cell responses to AZD1222 COVID-19 vaccine (dated by TCRdb to 2020 to 2022). As for the study more broadly: A total of 230 to 250 trial participants underwent TCR sequencing, of whom 207 had received two doses of AZD1222 and approximately 26 had received two doses of the MenACWY control vaccine. Trial participants were enrolled by age into subgroups of 18-55, 56-69 and 70-plus years, and around 150, 28 and 57 TCR-sequenced participants, respectively, were included in these subgroups.

The CDR3 regions of human TCRbeta chains were analyzed by immunosequencing. The paper's processing steps were these. TCRs in the repertoires were matched against a reference library of SARS-CoV-2-specific TCRs that had been generated with the MIRA antigen-specificity platform. Breadth was defined as the fraction of unique TCRs that were SARS-CoV-2-associated, and depth was defined as the fraction of total T cells that were SARS-CoV-2-associated. Each spike-specific TCR was assigned to its reactive spike region and to a CD4 or CD8 class using the MIRA data. Log10-transformed breadth and depth values were compared by one-way ANOVA with Sidak's multiple comparisons tests. Held by TCRdb, this immuneACCESS table contains in-frame sequences only and omits some clones. Under half of the omission traces to an unresolved V gene where checked; the cause of the rest is unknown. The V and J calls and clone size were taken over from that table, and D and trimming were inferred from the DNA. For this sample there are 200,000 or so clones; 93% appear just once. Of the sample, more than 0.8% falls within the top ten clones.

In light of the paper, this sample's time point label describes: about 28 days (+/-7) after the second vaccine dose. AZD1222 recipients given second doses at about 4 weeks or at about 12 weeks were pooled, since spike-specific TCR depth and breadth were not found to differ between the two schedules. Samples from vaccinated people were obtained from the UK trials COV001 and COV002, which included a single-blind randomized controlled phase 2/3 trial of AZD1222 (ChAdOx1 nCoV-19) in healthy adults. For TCRbeta chain sequencing, PBMC samples from trial participants were taken at day 0 and at day 28 after the second dose. Details on this clone: Its antigen target is currently unknown. Base qualities are not provided; no much larger clone lies one nucleotide away.

Unmatched junction bases come to 10, with V trimmed by 6 bases and J by 6 bases. The CDR3 runs 15 amino acids, cysteine and phenylalanine included. Only the CDR3 portion is preserved as DNA: 45 bases, with reading frame beginning at the first base. From a lookup of the germline V gene, CDR1 and CDR2 are SGHVS and FNYEAQ. Summary of the overall study and its limitations: Because no samples from the day 14 peak response were available, repertoires could be characterized only after the peak T cell response. Reportedly, close to half of the unique spike-specific TCRs recognized epitopes lying outside the regions that are mutated in the B.1.351 and B.1.1.7 variants. A significant rise in spike-specific TCR breadth and depth was observed after two AZD1222 doses relative to day 0 and relative to MenACWY recipients. Participants were mostly white British and included more females than males, and it was suggested by the authors that clonal diversity may have been underestimated. The 56-69-year group was small, and its depth increase did not reach significance, likely because of low power. The vaccine-associated CD4 TCRs covered the entire spike protein, and the dominant responses fell in regions 160-218 and 743-854. Conclusions about previously exposed vaccinees are limited because only six or seven AZD1222 recipients were SARS-CoV-2 seropositive at baseline.

This sequence uses TRBV7-6 and TRBJ1-4; 7 nucleotides in the junction match TRBD1. This TCR derives from an adult who received the AZD1222 COVID-19 vaccine. The sequences come from peripheral blood, collected 28 days after the second AZD1222 dose. The CDR3: CASRRATGDDEKLFF. The nucleotides are TGTGCCAGCAGACGCGCCACAGGGGACGATGAAAAACTGTTTTTT.